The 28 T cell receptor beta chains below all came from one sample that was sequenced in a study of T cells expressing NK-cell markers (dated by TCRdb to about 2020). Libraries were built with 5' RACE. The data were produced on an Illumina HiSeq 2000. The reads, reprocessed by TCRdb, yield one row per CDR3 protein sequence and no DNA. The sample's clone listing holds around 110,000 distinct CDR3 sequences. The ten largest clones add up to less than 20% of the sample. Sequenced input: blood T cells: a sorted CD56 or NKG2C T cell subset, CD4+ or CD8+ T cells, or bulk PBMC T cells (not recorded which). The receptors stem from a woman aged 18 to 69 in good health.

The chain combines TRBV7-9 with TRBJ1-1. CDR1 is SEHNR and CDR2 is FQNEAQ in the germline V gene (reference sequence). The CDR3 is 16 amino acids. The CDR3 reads CASSSPSWEEGTEAFF.

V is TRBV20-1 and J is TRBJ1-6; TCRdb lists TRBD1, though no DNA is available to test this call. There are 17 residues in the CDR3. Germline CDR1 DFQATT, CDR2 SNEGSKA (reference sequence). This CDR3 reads CSASLWETGSYNSPLHF.

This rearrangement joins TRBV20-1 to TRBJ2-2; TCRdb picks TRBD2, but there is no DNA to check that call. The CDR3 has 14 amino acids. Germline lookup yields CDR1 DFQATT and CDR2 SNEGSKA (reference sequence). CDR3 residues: CSANRAGDTGELFF.

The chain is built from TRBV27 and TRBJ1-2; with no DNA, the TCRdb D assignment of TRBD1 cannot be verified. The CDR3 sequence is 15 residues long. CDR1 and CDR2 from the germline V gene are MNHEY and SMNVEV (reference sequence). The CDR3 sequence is CASRTLKRTVYGYTF.

CDR3 sequence: CASSSGTTNTGELFF. The chain carries TRBV5-1 and TRBJ2-2; TCRdb names TRBD1, which stays unverified in the absence of DNA. The CDR3 runs to 15 residues. The germline V gene encodes CDR1 SGHRS and CDR2 YFSETQ.

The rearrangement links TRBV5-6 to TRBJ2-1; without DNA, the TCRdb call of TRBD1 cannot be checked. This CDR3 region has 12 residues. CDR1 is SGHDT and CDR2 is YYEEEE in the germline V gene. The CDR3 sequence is CASSPVRGEQFF. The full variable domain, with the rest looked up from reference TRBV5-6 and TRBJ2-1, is DAGVTQSPTHLIKTRGQQVTLRCSPKSGHDTVSWYQQALGQGPQFIFQYYEEEERQRGNFPDRFSGHQFPNYSSELNVNALLLGDSALYLCASSPVRGEQFFGPGTRLTVL.

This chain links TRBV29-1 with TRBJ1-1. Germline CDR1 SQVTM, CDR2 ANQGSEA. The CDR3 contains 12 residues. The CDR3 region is CSVEENGTEAFF.

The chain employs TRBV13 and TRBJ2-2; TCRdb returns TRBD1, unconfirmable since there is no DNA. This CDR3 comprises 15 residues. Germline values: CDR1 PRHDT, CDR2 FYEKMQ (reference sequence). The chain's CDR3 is CASSTGQGSIGELFF.

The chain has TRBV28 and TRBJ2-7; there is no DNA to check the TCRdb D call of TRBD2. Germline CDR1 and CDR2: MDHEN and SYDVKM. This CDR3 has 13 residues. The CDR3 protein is CAVPGLGLYEQYF.

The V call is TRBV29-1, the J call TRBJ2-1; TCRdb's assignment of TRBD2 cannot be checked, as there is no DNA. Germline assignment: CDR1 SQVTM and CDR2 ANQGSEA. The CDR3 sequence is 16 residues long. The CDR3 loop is CSVEPTSGGPANEQFF.

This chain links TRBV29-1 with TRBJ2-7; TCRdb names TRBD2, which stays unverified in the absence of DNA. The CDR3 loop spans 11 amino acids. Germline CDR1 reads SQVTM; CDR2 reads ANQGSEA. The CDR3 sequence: CSVKSGYEQYF.

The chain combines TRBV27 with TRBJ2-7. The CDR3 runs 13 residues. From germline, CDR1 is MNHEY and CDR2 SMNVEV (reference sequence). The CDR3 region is CASSLSTPYEQYF.

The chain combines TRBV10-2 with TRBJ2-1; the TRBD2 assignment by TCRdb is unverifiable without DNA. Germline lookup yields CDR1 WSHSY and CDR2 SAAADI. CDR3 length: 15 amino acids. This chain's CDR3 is CASSELLGPQNEQFF.

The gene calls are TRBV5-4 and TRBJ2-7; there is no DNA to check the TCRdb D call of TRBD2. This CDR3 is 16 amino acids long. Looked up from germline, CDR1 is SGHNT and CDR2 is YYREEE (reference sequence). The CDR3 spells CASSPGTIHAGDEQYF.

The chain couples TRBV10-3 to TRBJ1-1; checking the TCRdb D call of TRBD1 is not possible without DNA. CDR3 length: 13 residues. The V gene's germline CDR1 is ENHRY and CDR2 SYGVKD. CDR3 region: CAISGQGYTEAFF.

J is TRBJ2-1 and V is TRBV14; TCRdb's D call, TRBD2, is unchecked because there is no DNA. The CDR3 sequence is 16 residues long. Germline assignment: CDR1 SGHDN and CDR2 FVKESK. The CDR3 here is CASSPLATRRNNEQFF.

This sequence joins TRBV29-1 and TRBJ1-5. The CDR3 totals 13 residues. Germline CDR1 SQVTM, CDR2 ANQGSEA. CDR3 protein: CSVVDGSNQPQHF.

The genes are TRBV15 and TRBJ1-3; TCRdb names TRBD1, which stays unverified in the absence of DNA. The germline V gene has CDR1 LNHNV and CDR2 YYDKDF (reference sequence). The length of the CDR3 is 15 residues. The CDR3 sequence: CATSRGQGAADTIYF.

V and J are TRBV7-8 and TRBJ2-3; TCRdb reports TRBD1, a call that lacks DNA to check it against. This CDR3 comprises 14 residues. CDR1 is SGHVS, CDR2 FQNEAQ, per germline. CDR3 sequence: CASSLLVGADTQYF.

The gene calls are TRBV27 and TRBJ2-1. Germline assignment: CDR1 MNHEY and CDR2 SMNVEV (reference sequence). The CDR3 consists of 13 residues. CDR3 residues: CASSLSLDNEQFF.

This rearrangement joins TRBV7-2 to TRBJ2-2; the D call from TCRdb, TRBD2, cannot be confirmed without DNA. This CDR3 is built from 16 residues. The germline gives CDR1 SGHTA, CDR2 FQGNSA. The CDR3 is CASSQPRLGMTGELFF.

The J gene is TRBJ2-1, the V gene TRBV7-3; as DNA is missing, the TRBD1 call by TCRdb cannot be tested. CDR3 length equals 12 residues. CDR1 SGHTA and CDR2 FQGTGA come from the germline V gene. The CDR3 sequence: CASSRPGNEQFF.

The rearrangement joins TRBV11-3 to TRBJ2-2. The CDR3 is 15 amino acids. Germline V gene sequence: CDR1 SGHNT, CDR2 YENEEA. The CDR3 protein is CASSKESTNTGELFF.

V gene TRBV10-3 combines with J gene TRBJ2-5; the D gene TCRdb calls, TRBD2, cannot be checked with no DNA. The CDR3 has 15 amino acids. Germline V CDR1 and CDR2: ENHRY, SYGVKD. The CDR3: CAISESLAGNPAQYF.

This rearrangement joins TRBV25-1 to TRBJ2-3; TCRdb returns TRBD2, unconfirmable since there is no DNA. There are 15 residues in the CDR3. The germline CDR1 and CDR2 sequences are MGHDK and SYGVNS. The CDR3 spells CASSELRREADTQYF.

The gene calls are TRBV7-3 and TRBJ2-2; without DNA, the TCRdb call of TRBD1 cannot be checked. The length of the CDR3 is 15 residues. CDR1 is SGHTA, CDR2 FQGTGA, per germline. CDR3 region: CASSLSGGNTGELFF.

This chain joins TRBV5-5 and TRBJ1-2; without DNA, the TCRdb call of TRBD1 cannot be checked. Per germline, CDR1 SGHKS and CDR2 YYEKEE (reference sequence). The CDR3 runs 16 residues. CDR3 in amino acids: CASSLSGGAANYGYTF.

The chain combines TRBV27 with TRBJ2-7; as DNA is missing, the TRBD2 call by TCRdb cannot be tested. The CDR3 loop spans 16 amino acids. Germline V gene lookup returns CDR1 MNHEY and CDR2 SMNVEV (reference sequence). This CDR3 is CASSLRGFPVTYEQYF.